The 10 T cell receptor beta chains given below trace back to one sample, sequenced in a study of cytomegalovirus exposure and HLA in healthy donors (dated by TCRdb to the late 2010s). Library preparation used the immunoSEQ multiplex PCR assay. The multiplex PCR relied on a mix of 60 forward primers for TCR Vbeta segments and 13 reverse primers for TCR Jbeta segments. TCRdb limited this immuneACCESS table to in-frame rearrangements with V and J called. A share of clones is missing; checked studies link under half to unresolved V genes, and the rest is unexplained. Present in this sample are some 200,000 clones, 82% of which were seen just once. Of the sample, under 0.9% is held by the ten largest clones. Material for sequencing was PBMCs. Receptors originate from a woman aged 18-29 years in good health and CMV-seronegative.

The V and J genes are TRBV19 and TRBJ2-1; tentatively, D is TRBD1 (5 bases). V lost 3 bases and J lost 5, with 14 bases in between. The germline CDR1 and CDR2 sequences are LNHDA and SQIVND (reference sequence). This CDR3 is built from 15 residues. The CDR3 region is CASSMNVGLDNEQFF. CDR3 in DNA: TGTGCCAGTAGTATGAATGTGGGGCTGGACAATGAGCAGTTCTTC.

The chain has TRBV7-2 and TRBJ2-1, with D possibly TRBD2 on 5 matching bases. This CDR3 spans 16 amino acids. V lost 1 base, J lost 4 bases, and 14 bases lay in between. Germline V CDR1 and CDR2: SGHTA, FQGNSA. This CDR3 reads CASSLDSSGNYNEQFF. The CDR3 nucleotides read TGTGCCAGCAGCTTAGATTCCAGCGGCAATTACAATGAGCAGTTCTTC.

The CDR3 nucleotides read TGTGCCAGCAGGCCCAGGGGGACAGGGGGCTACGAGCAGTACTTC. Translating it yields CASRPRGTGGYEQYF. V and J are TRBV6-6 and TRBJ2-7; 11 bases are shared with TRBD1. Germline lookup yields CDR1 MNHNY and CDR2 SVGAGI (reference sequence). The CDR3 has 15 amino acids. J gave up 3 bases and V 6 bases, and 7 bases lay outside the gene matches.

V gene TRBV18 combines with J gene TRBJ2-4, with D unclear. The germline gives CDR1 KGHSH, CDR2 LQKENI. V shed 2 bases and J shed 0 bases, with 17 bases lying between them. CDR3 length equals 18 residues. The DNA for the CDR3 is TGTGCCAGCTCACCAGGCGGCGGATTGATCCTAGCCAAAAACATTCAGTACTTC. Translation gives CASSPGGGLILAKNIQYF.

The chain combines TRBV7-9 with TRBJ2-7; TRBD2 is a possible D gene (6 bases). The germline V gene encodes CDR1 SEHNR and CDR2 FQNEAQ (reference sequence). V was pared by 4 bases and J by 6 bases, with 13 bases between. This CDR3 is built from 13 residues. CDR3 loop: CASSYLGGSEQYF. The CDR3 DNA follows: TGTGCCAGCAGCTATCTAGGAGGGAGCGAGCAGTACTTC.

This sequence joins TRBV30 and TRBJ2-5; the match to TRBD2 covers 7 bases. Germline CDR1 reads GTSNPN; CDR2 reads SVGIG (reference sequence). This CDR3 contains 16 residues. The J segment lost 2 bases and the V segment lost 3 bases, leaving 12 bases of the junction unmatched. Written as DNA, the CDR3 is TGTGCCTGGAGGAGGGGAGGGACTGGCATTCAAGAGACCCAGTACTTC. Amino acid sequence: CAWRRGGTGIQETQYF.

About this clone itself: The same CDR3 also results from other DNA sequences found in this sample. The CDR3 region is CASSQQGSYEQYF. The CDR3 region has the DNA TGTGCCAGCTCACAACAGGGGTCCTACGAGCAGTACTTC. V is TRBV18 and J is TRBJ2-7, with 7 bases lining up with TRBD1. The V and J ends lost 4 bases and 1 base, in that order; junction bases with no gene match: 1. From germline, CDR1 is KGHSH and CDR2 LQKENI. The CDR3 extends over 13 amino acids.

This clone was seen a handful of times. The V gene is TRBV5-1, the J gene TRBJ1-1, with D unresolved. The CDR3 spans 13 residues. The germline V gene encodes CDR1 SGHRS and CDR2 YFSETQ. The V gene lost 2 bases and the J gene lost 6 bases, with 11 bases spanning the gap. The DNA for the CDR3 is TGCGCCAGCAGCTTTCAGGCGGGAGCTGAAGCTTTCTTT. Translating gives CASSFQAGAEAFF. Drawing the rest from reference TRBV5-1 and TRBJ1-1, the complete variable domain is KAGVTQTPRYLIKTRGQQVTLSCSPISGHRSVSWYQQTPGQGLQFLFEYFSETQRNKGNFPGRFSGRQFSNSRSEMNVSTLELGDSALYLCASSFQAGAEAFFGQGTRLTVV.

The chain has TRBV10-3 and TRBJ2-7, with D possibly matching TRBD2 (6 bases). The germline V gene has CDR1 ENHRY and CDR2 SYGVKD. This CDR3 is built from 13 residues. The ends were cut back, 8 bases at V and 1 base at J, with 12 bases in the middle. CDR3 region: CAIGAGGSYEQYF. Here the CDR3 DNA reads TGTGCCATCGGGGCCGGGGGATCCTACGAGCAGTACTTC.

V and J are TRBV21-1 and TRBJ2-1; the DNA was not used to check the table's D call, TRBD2. TRBV21-1 is assigned pseudogene status. This CDR3 is built from 19 residues. CDR3 nucleotide sequence: TGTGCCAGCAACACAAGGGGCCGAGGACGGAGGGAAGCTTACAATGAGCAGTTCTTC. Translated, it gives CASNTRGRGRREAYNEQFF.